This T cell receptor (beta chain) came from a study of cytomegalovirus exposure and HLA in healthy donors. Notes on the study in general: Productive status was seen about 90% or about 30% of the time for most TCR beta V segments in an earlier analysis. Overall, approximately 150 TCR beta chains were annotated as cytomegalovirus-associated. Analyses of presence/absence relied on an assumption of roughly uniform sequencing depth across donors. With high specificity and sensitivity, the classifier reportedly diagnosed cytomegalovirus status.

It was with 60 Vbeta and 13 Jbeta primers that the PCR ran. Method: immunoSEQ multiplex PCR; TCRdb's copy keeps in-frame clones and lacks some. This repertoire shows about 170,000 clones, approximately 81% found once; its top ten account for 1%. On this clone: Its antigen is currently unknown.

CDR1 SGHAT and CDR2 FQDESV come from the germline V gene (reference sequence). The V segment lost 5 bases and the J segment 3 bases; nucleotides outside the gene matches: 14. The CDR3 totals 17 residues. The V call is TRBV11-1, the J call TRBJ2-3; 7 nucleotides align to TRBD1. This receptor was obtained from a boy between 2 and 10 years old in good health and CMV-seronegative. The specimen was PBMCs. CDR3 protein: CASSPRQGVGRTDTQYF. In nucleotides, the CDR3 is TGTGCCAGCAGCCCTAGACAGGGAGTGGGGAGAACAGATACGCAGTATTTT.